Ten or more counts support the clone carrying this T cell receptor beta chain. Antigen unknown. Trimming pared 1 base from V and 3 bases from J, leaving 11 bases between. From germline, CDR1 is SGHNT and CDR2 YENEEA. CDR3 length equals 15 residues. TCRdb reprocessed the 5' RACE reads with MiXCR, giving one entry per CDR3 protein. The sample records 62,000 or so distinct CDR3 sequences, around a fifth being singletons. Study results and limitations: Tumor Tregs overlapped most with tumor, then blood, naive CD4+ cells.

The sequenced material came from memory CD4+ T cells sorted from a lymph node. Documented subset: memory CD4+ T cells, CD4+CD45RO+CD25-. This clonotype was sampled from a female donor with breast cancer. V and J are TRBV11-3 and TRBJ2-3; TRBD2 is a possible D gene (5 bases). DNA for the CDR3: TGTGCCAGCAGCTTAGGCCGGGATTGGACAGATACGCAGTATTTT. Its translation is CASSLGRDWTDTQYF.